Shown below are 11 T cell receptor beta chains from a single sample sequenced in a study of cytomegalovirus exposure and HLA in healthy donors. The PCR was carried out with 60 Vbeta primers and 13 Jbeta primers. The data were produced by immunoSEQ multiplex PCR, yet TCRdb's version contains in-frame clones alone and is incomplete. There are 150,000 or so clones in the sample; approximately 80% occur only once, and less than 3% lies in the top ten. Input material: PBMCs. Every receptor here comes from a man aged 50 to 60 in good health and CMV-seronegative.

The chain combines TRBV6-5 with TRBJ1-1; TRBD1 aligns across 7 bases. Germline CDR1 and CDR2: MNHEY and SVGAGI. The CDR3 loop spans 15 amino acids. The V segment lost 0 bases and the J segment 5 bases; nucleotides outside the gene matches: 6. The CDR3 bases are TGTGCCAGCAGTTACTCTTTGCAGGGGGAGACTGAAGCTTTCTTT. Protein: CASSYSLQGETEAFF.

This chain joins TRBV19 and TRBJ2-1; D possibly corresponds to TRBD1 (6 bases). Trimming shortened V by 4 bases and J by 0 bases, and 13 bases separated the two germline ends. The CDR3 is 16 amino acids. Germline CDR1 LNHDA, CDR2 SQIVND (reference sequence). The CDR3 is CASSTSRGSSYNEQFF. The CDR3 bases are TGTGCCAGTAGTACTTCCAGGGGAAGCTCCTACAATGAGCAGTTCTTC.

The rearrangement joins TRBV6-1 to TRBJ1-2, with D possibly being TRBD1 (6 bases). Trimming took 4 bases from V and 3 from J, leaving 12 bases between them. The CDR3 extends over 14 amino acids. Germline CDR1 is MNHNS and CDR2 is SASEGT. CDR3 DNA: TGTGCCAGCAGTGTTCGCAGGACAGACTATGGCTACACCTTC. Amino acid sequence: CASSVRRTDYGYTF.

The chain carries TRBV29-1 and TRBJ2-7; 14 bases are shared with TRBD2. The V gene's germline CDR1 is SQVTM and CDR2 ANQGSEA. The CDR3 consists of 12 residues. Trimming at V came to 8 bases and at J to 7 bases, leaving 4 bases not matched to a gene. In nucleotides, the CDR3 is TGCAGCACCCGACTAGCGGGAGGGGAGCAGTACTTC. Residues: CSTRLAGGEQYF.

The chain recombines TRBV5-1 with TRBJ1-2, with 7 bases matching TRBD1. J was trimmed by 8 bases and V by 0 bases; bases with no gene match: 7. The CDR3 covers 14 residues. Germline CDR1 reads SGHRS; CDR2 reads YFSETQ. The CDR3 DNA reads TGCGCCAGCAGCTTGGGGGTCAGGGGGGACGGCTACACCTTC. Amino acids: CASSLGVRGDGYTF.

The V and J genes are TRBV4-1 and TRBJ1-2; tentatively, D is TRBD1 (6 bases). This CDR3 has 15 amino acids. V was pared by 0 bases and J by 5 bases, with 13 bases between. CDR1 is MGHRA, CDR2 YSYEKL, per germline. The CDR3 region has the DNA TGCGCCAGCAGCCAAGATAGCGGGACAAGGTATGGCTACACCTTC. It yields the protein CASSQDSGTRYGYTF.

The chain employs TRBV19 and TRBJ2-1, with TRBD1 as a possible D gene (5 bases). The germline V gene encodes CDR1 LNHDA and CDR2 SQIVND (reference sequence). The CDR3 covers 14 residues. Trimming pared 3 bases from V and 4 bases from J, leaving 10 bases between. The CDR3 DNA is TGTGCCAGTAGTATGGGGCAGGGTTACAATGAGCAGTTCTTC. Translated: CASSMGQGYNEQFF. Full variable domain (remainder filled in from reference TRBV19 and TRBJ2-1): DGGITQSPKYLFRKEGQNVTLSCEQNLNHDAMYWYRQDPGQGLRLIYYSQIVNDFQKGDIAEGYSVSREKKESFPLTVTSAQKNPTAFYLCASSMGQGYNEQFFGPGTRLTVL.

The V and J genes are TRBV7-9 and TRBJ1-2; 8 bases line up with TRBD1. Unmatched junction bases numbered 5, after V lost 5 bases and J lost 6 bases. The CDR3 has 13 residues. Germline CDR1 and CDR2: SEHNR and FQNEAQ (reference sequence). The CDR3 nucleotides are TGTGCCAGCAGCCTACAGGGGGAAGATGGCTACACCTTC. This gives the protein CASSLQGEDGYTF.

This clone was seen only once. The chain's CDR3 is CASSIAGTGTYEQYF. For the CDR3, the DNA is TGTGCCAGCAGCATTGCCGGGACAGGGACCTACGAGCAGTACTTC. The V call is TRBV7-2, the J call TRBJ2-7, with TRBD1 matching 9 bases. The CDR3 totals 15 residues. V was pared by 5 bases and J by 2 bases, with 7 bases of the junction left unmatched. CDR1 is SGHTA, CDR2 FQGNSA, per germline.

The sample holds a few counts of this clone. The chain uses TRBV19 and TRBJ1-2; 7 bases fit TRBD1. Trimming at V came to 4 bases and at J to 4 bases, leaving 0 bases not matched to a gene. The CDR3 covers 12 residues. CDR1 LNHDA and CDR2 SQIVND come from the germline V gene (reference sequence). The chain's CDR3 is CASSRQGYGYTF. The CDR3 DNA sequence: TGTGCCAGTAGTAGACAGGGCTATGGCTACACCTTC.

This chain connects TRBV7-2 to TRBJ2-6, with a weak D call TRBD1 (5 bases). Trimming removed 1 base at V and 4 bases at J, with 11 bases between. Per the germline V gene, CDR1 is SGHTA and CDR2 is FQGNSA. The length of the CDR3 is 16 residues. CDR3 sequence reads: CASSLDRTSGANVLTF. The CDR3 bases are TGTGCCAGCAGCTTAGATAGGACATCCGGGGCCAACGTCCTGACTTTC.